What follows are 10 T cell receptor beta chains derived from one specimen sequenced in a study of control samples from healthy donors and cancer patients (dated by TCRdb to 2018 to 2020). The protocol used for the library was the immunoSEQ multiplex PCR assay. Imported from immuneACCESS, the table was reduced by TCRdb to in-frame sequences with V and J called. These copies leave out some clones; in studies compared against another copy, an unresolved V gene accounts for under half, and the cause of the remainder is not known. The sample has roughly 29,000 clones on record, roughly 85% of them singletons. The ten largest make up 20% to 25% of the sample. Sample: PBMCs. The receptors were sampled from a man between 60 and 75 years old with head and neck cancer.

CDR3 amino acids: CASSPPGLAGFVPVSEQYF. The CDR3 nucleotides read TGTGCCAGCAGCCCACCCGGACTAGCGGGATTTGTACCTGTGAGCGAGCAGTACTTC. V is TRBV7-3 and J is TRBJ2-7; 12 positions agree with TRBD2. CDR1 and CDR2 from the germline V gene are SGHTA and FQGTGA. The CDR3 is 19 residues long. V lost 5 bases to trimming and J lost 6 bases; unmatched junction nucleotides: 20.

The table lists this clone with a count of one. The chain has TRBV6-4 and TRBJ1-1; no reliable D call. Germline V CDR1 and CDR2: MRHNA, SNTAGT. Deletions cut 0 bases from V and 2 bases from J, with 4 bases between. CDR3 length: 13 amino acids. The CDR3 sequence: CASSDSDNTEAFF. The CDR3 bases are TGTGCCAGCAGTGACTCGGACAACACTGAAGCTTTCTTT.

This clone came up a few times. Here the CDR3 reads CASSLWTSGSYEQYF. DNA for the CDR3: TGTGCCAGCAGCTTGTGGACTAGCGGCTCCTACGAGCAGTACTTC. The chain links TRBV7-2 to TRBJ2-7; 10 bases agree with TRBD2. The CDR3 sequence is 15 residues long. Germline V gene lookup returns CDR1 SGHTA and CDR2 FQGNSA. V shed 3 bases, J shed 0 bases, and the junction held 2 bases outside the gene matches.

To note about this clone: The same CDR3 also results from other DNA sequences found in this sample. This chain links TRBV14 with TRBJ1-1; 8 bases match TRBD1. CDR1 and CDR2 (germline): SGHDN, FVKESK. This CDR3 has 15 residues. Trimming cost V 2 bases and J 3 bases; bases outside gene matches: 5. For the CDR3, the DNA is TGTGCCAGCAGCCAACGGACAGGGTGGGACACTGAAGCTTTCTTT. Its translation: CASSQRTGWDTEAFF.

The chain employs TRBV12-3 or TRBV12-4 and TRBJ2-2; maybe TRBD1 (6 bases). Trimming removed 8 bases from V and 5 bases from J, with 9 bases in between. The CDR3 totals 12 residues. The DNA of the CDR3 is TGTGCCAGCCCCACAGGGACCGGGGAGCTGTTTTTT. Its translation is CASPTGTGELFF.

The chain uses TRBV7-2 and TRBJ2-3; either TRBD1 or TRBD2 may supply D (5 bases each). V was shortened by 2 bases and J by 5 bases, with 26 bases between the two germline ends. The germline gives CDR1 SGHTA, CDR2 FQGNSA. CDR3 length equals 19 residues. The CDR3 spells CASSLRDGAGLGARDTQYF. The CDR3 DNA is TGTGCCAGCAGCTTAAGGGATGGGGCGGGCCTCGGAGCAAGAGATACGCAGTATTTT.

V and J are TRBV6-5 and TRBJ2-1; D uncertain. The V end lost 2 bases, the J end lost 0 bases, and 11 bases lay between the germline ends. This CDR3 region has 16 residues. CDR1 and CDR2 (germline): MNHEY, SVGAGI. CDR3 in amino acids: CASSYATMSSYNEQFF. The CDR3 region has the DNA TGTGCCAGCAGTTACGCCACTATGAGCTCCTACAATGAGCAGTTCTTC.

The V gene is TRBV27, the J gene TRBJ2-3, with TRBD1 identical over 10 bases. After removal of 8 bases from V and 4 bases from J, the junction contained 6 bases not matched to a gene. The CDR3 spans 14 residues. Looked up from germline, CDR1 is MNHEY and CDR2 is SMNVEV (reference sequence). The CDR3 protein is CASRDRGSPDTQYF. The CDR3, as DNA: TGTGCCAGCCGGGACAGGGGAAGTCCAGATACGCAGTATTTT.

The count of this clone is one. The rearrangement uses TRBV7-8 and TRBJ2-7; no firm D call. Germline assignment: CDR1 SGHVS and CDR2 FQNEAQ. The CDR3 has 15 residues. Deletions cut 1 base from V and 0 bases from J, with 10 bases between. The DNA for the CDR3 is TGTGCCAGCAGCTTAGTCTTGGCGAGCTCCTACGAGCAGTACTTC. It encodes CASSLVLASSYEQYF.

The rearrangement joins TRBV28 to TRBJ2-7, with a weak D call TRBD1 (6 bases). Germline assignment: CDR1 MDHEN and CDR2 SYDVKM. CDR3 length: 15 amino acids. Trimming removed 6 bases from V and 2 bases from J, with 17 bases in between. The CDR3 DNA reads TGTGCCAGCAGCTTCCCCGGGACAAGAACCTACGAGCAGTACTTC. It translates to CASSFPGTRTYEQYF.